These 26 T cell receptor beta chains originate from one sample sequenced in a study of blood T cell repertoires in COVID-19. Repertoires were generated with immunoSEQ multiplex PCR, while TCRdb's copy carries only in-frame clones and drops some. This table has about 87,000 clones, over 70% appearing once. Material for sequencing was peripheral blood. The receptors originated from a woman aged 45-60 years with acute or convalescent COVID-19.

This chain links TRBV7-8 with TRBJ2-1; a possible D gene is TRBD2 (7 bases). The CDR3 runs to 15 residues. In germline, CDR1 is SGHVS, CDR2 FQNEAQ. The germline V and J ends were trimmed by 1 base and 5 bases, with 12 bases remaining between them. The CDR3 sequence: CASSLVRGPNNEQFF. In nucleotides, the CDR3 is TGTGCCAGCAGCTTAGTGCGGGGGCCAAACAATGAGCAGTTCTTC.

To note about this clone: Distinct nucleotide sequences in the sample also encode this CDR3. The chain recombines TRBV2 with TRBJ2-3, with D possibly matching TRBD2 (5 bases). Per the germline V gene, CDR1 is SNHLY and CDR2 is FYNNEI. The V and J ends lost 5 bases and 2 bases respectively, with 8 bases between them. The CDR3 runs to 13 residues. The CDR3 bases are TGTGCCAGCAGTAGCGGCACCACAGATACGCAGTATTTT. Its protein is CASSSGTTDTQYF.

The rearrangement uses TRBV19 and TRBJ1-1, with 10 bases identical to TRBD1. V was pared by 0 bases and J by 6 bases, with 4 bases of the junction left unmatched. Germline CDR1 and CDR2: LNHDA and SQIVND (reference sequence). The CDR3 is 15 residues long. CDR3 loop: CASSIDLTGGSEAFF. The DNA for the CDR3 is TGTGCCAGTAGTATAGATCTGACAGGGGGCTCTGAAGCTTTCTTT.

This clone was observed a few times. The CDR3 DNA reads as TGTGCCAGCAGTTTGACAGGGAGAATGAACACTGAAGCTTTCTTT. Encoded protein: CASSLTGRMNTEAFF. This sequence joins TRBV28 and TRBJ1-1, with TRBD1 identical over 7 bases. V dropped 3 bases and J dropped 0; count of bases not matched to a gene: 4. Per germline, CDR1 MDHEN and CDR2 SYDVKM. The CDR3 length is 15 residues.

Only a few counts were recorded for this clone. The CDR3 DNA is TGTGCCAGCAGCCCCTCTGTGGGCCGGGGTAACTATGGCTACACCTTC. Protein product: CASSPSVGRGNYGYTF. The chain has TRBV9 and TRBJ1-2; the D is unclear. The germline V gene has CDR1 SGDLS and CDR2 YYNGEE. V lost 4 bases and J 1 base, leaving 17 bases between the germline ends. This CDR3 is 16 amino acids long.

The chain joins TRBV19 to TRBJ1-5; 8 bases agree with TRBD1. This CDR3 is built from 15 residues. The germline V gene encodes CDR1 LNHDA and CDR2 SQIVND (reference sequence). The V gene end was trimmed by 2 bases and the J gene end by 10 bases; junction bases not matched to a gene: 10. This chain's CDR3 is CASSINGQGWDPQHF. The CDR3 DNA reads TGTGCCAGTAGTATAAACGGACAGGGATGGGATCCCCAGCATTTT.

The CDR3 coding sequence is TGCGCCAGCAGCAGAGGGGGCGCGGACTACGAGCAGTACTTC. Its protein product is CASSRGGADYEQYF. The chain has TRBV5-1 and TRBJ2-7, with 7 bases matching TRBD1. This CDR3 region has 14 residues. The trim removed 4 bases at V and 3 bases at J, leaving 7 bases unmatched. Per germline, CDR1 SGHRS and CDR2 YFSETQ.

This clone was recorded only once. As DNA, the CDR3 is TGTGCCAGCAGCCGATTCCGGACAGGGAATGGAGTGAACACTGAAGCTTTCTTT. This encodes CASSRFRTGNGVNTEAFF. This rearrangement joins TRBV6-6 to TRBJ1-1, with TRBD1 matching 8 bases. Germline V lookup: CDR1 MNHNY, CDR2 SVGAGI (reference sequence). The CDR3 consists of 18 residues. With 6 bases clipped from V and 0 bases from J, the junction kept 15 bases outside the gene matches.

This clone came up once. The J gene is TRBJ1-1, the V gene TRBV5-1; 8 positions agree with TRBD1. Losses at the gene ends were 0 bases for V and 6 bases for J; bases not matched to a gene: 7. The CDR3 contains 15 residues. CDR1 is SGHRS and CDR2 is YFSETQ in the germline V gene. The chain's CDR3 is CASSLVQGASAEAFF. Written as DNA, the CDR3 is TGCGCCAGCAGCTTGGTTCAGGGGGCGAGTGCTGAAGCTTTCTTT. The full variable domain, completed using reference TRBV5-1 and TRBJ1-1, is KAGVTQTPRYLIKTRGQQVTLSCSPISGHRSVSWYQQTPGQGLQFLFEYFSETQRNKGNFPGRFSGRQFSNSRSEMNVSTLELGDSALYLCASSLVQGASAEAFFGQGTRLTVV.

The chain employs TRBV24-1 and TRBJ2-3, with 8 bases lining up with TRBD2. This CDR3 comprises 14 residues. With 7 bases clipped from V and 4 bases from J, the junction kept 6 bases outside the gene matches. In germline, CDR1 is KGHDR, CDR2 SFDVKD. The CDR3, as DNA: TGTGCCACCAGGACCCGGGGGGGTTCAGATACGCAGTATTTT. It codes for CATRTRGGSDTQYF.

The rearrangement joins TRBV4-2 to TRBJ2-7, with D possibly TRBD1 on 5 matching bases. Trimming removed 0 bases at V and 7 bases at J, with 7 bases between. The length of the CDR3 is 12 residues. Germline lookup yields CDR1 LGHNA and CDR2 YNFKEQ. The CDR3, as DNA: TGTGCCAGCAGCCAAGACAGGGTGGAGCAGTACTTC. Residues: CASSQDRVEQYF.

V gene TRBV19 combines with J gene TRBJ1-1, with D uncertain. V was clipped by 6 bases and J by 5 bases, with 10 bases between them. Germline CDR1 is LNHDA and CDR2 is SQIVND (reference sequence). CDR3 length equals 12 residues. The CDR3 coding sequence is TGTGCCAGTAGCCTAGCCAAGACTGAAGCTTTCTTT. It is translated as CASSLAKTEAFF. The variable domain in full, with the rest retrieved from reference TRBV19 and TRBJ1-1, is DGGITQSPKYLFRKEGQNVTLSCEQNLNHDAMYWYRQDPGQGLRLIYYSQIVNDFQKGDIAEGYSVSREKKESFPLTVTSAQKNPTAFYLCASSLAKTEAFFGQGTRLTVV.

This clone was found a few times. The CDR3 coding sequence is TGTGCCAGCACCGACAGGGGCCTCACAGATACGCAGTATTTT. It codes for CASTDRGLTDTQYF. V usage is TRBV3-1 (or the pseudogene TRBV3-2) and J usage is TRBJ2-3, with 8 bases that match TRBD1. With 7 bases clipped from V and 2 bases from J, the junction kept 5 bases outside the gene matches. In germline, CDR1 is LGHDT, CDR2 YNNKEL (reference sequence). The CDR3 is 14 amino acids.

V gene TRBV29-1 combines with J gene TRBJ2-1, with 8 bases that match TRBD1. With V trimmed by 6 bases and J by 10 bases, 8 bases remained unmatched. The CDR3 has 12 amino acids. The germline CDR1 and CDR2 sequences are SQVTM and ANQGSEA. The CDR3 nucleotides are TGCAGCGTCGGCGGACAGGGCGGCGAGCAGTTCTTC. Encoded protein: CSVGGQGGEQFF.

This rearrangement joins TRBV5-1 to TRBJ2-1, with 8 bases matching TRBD2. V lost 4 bases and J lost 1; bases outside the gene matches: 4. CDR1 is SGHRS, CDR2 YFSETQ, per germline. The CDR3 covers 15 residues. For the CDR3, the DNA is TGCGCCAGCAGCCCGACTAGCGTATCCTACAATGAGCAGTTCTTC. It translates to CASSPTSVSYNEQFF.

This rearrangement joins TRBV27 to TRBJ2-5; 11 nucleotides line up with TRBD1. CDR3 length: 15 residues. Per the germline V gene, CDR1 is MNHEY and CDR2 is SMNVEV (reference sequence). V shed 3 bases, J shed 6 bases, and the junction held 6 bases outside the gene matches. CDR3 in DNA: TGTGCCAGCAGTTTTCGGACAGGGGGCATTCAGACCCAGTACTTC. Residues: CASSFRTGGIQTQYF.

This clone has only a few counts. This chain uses TRBV19 with TRBJ2-7, with D uncertain. Germline values: CDR1 LNHDA, CDR2 SQIVND (reference sequence). Trimming took 6 bases from V and 0 from J, leaving 9 bases between them. The CDR3 sequence is 13 residues long. The CDR3 DNA follows: TGTGCCAGTAGACCAAAGAGCTCCTACGAGCAGTACTTC. Encoded protein: CASRPKSSYEQYF.

This clone occurred once. The chain uses TRBV27 and TRBJ2-3, with 8 bases matching TRBD1. V was clipped by 6 bases and J by 3 bases; unmatched bases: 8. Germline lookup yields CDR1 MNHEY and CDR2 SMNVEV (reference sequence). CDR3 length equals 15 residues. The CDR3 loop is CASSGDRGKTDTQYF. CDR3 nucleotides: TGTGCCAGCAGCGGAGACAGGGGAAAAACAGATACGCAGTATTTT.

This chain connects TRBV20-1 to TRBJ2-1; D possibly corresponds to TRBD1 (6 bases). Germline V gene data show CDR1 as DFQATT and CDR2 as SNEGSKA (reference sequence). This CDR3 is built from 11 residues. The V gene lost 5 bases and the J gene lost 6 bases, with 8 bases spanning the gap. The CDR3 spells CSALQGNEQFF. Here the CDR3 DNA reads TGCAGTGCTTTACAGGGCAATGAGCAGTTCTTC.

This clone was recorded a few times. The rearrangement links TRBV6-5 to TRBJ2-5; a possible D gene is TRBD1 (5 bases). With 6 bases removed from V and 1 base from J, the gap between germline ends came to 9 bases. Germline V lookup: CDR1 MNHEY, CDR2 SVGAGI. The CDR3 sequence is 13 residues long. The CDR3 loop reads CASSATAQETQYF. In DNA, the CDR3 is TGTGCCAGCAGCGCGACAGCCCAAGAGACCCAGTACTTC.

V is TRBV7-2 and J is TRBJ1-1; 11 bases match TRBD1. The germline gives CDR1 SGHTA, CDR2 FQGNSA. Losses at the gene ends were 1 base for V and 6 bases for J; bases not matched to a gene: 1. The CDR3 is 14 residues long. The CDR3 spells CASSLGTGGAEAFF. The CDR3, as DNA: TGTGCCAGCAGCTTAGGGACAGGGGGCGCTGAAGCTTTCTTT.

V and J are TRBV5-4 and TRBJ1-2; 7 bases are shared with TRBD1. The CDR3 is 15 residues long. V gave up 4 bases and J gave up 3 bases; unmatched junction bases: 9. The germline gives CDR1 SGHNT, CDR2 YYREEE (reference sequence). Here the CDR3 reads CASSLQGRRDYGYTF. In nucleotides, the CDR3 is TGTGCCAGCAGCCTACAGGGGCGTCGTGACTATGGCTACACCTTC.

V and J are TRBV28 and TRBJ1-6, with D unresolved. Germline assignment: CDR1 MDHEN and CDR2 SYDVKM. This CDR3 region has 14 residues. V lost 7 bases, J lost 9 bases, and 16 bases lay in between. The CDR3 DNA reads TGTGCCAGCAAAATCCCAAATTCAGGTTCACCCCTCCACTTT. Amino acid sequence: CASKIPNSGSPLHF.

This clone was counted between two and nine times. The V gene is TRBV6-6, the J gene TRBJ1-6; 8 nucleotides line up with TRBD1. The CDR3 contains 14 residues. The J segment lost 10 bases and the V segment lost 7 bases, leaving 9 bases of the junction unmatched. Germline values: CDR1 MNHNY, CDR2 SVGAGI (reference sequence). CDR3 DNA sequence: TGTGCCAGCATTGACCCAGGGGGCTCCTCACCCCTCCACTTT. As protein: CASIDPGGSSPLHF.

This clone appeared a single time. As DNA, the CDR3 is TGCGCCAGCAGTTTCGGGCGGGGATTCACCGGGGAGCTGTTTTTT. The encoded protein is CASSFGRGFTGELFF. The chain joins TRBV5-1 to TRBJ2-2, with a tentative D call TRBD2 (6 bases). Germline V lookup: CDR1 SGHRS, CDR2 YFSETQ. The CDR3 consists of 15 residues. The germline V and J ends were trimmed by 5 bases and 4 bases, with 15 bases remaining between them.

The J gene is TRBJ2-1, the V gene TRBV7-6; 9 nucleotides agree with TRBD1. This CDR3 has 18 amino acids. The ends lost 5 bases at V and 4 bases at J; junction bases unmatched: 15. Germline V gene sequence: CDR1 SGHVS, CDR2 FNYEAQ. CDR3 sequence (DNA): TGTGCCAGCAGCCCCCTGATGGAGACAGGGGGTTTTTACAATGAGCAGTTCTTC. This encodes CASSPLMETGGFYNEQFF. The whole variable domain, filled in from reference TRBV7-6 and TRBJ2-1, reads GAGVSQSPRYKVTKRGQDVALRCDPISGHVSLYWYRQALGQGPEFLTYFNYEAQQDKSGLPNDRFSAERPEGSISTLTIQRTEQRDSAMYRCASSPLMETGGFYNEQFFGPGTRLTVL.